This TCR beta chain was identified in a study of monozygotic twins with inflammatory bowel disease. The study, taken as a whole, reports: No discrimination was achieved between different T cell subtypes. The data did not back a single strong IBD-associated clonotype or signal.

Every donor provided one blood sample measuring less than 3 ml. For both chains, the TCRalpha and TCRbeta cDNA went through two nested PCRs of around 15 and 10 cycles. TCRdb reanalyzed the 5' RACE reads and collapses them to one entry per CDR3 protein, without DNA. The specimen's table records more than 300,000 distinct CDR3 sequences. As for this clonotype: Its antigen is not identified.

The source of this sequence is a human donor with ulcerative colitis or Crohn's disease, or a healthy co-twin of an affected twin (not recorded which). Specimen: blood.

The CDR3 sequence is CASSPLADSYNSPLHF. This chain connects TRBV5-1 to TRBJ1-6. CDR3 size: 16 residues. Germline V gene lookup returns CDR1 SGHRS and CDR2 YFSETQ.